A single sample gave rise to the 5 T cell receptor beta chains below, sequenced in a study of monozygotic twins with cystic fibrosis. Data came from immunoSEQ multiplex PCR; TCRdb stores just in-frame clones and leaves some out. The sample shows 30,000 to 35,000 clones, just over 65% of them seen only once. Material: blood. The receptors were sampled from a girl aged 5 to 17 with cystic fibrosis.

The chain employs TRBV9 and TRBJ2-1; 10 bases map to TRBD2. J was trimmed by 7 bases and V by 3 bases; bases with no gene match: 4. The CDR3 sequence is 14 residues long. CDR1 and CDR2 from the germline V gene are SGDLS and YYNGEE. The DNA of the CDR3 is TGTGCCAGCAGCGCACTAGCGGGATTGAATGAGCAGTTCTTC. Protein: CASSALAGLNEQFF.

This clone was counted between two and nine times. The chain recombines TRBV14 with TRBJ1-2; perhaps TRBD1 as D (5 bases). The CDR3 totals 14 residues. V was pared by 4 bases and J by 2 bases, with 11 bases between. Germline assignment: CDR1 SGHDN and CDR2 FVKESK. In DNA, the CDR3 is TGTGCCAGCAGCCGGGGACCGGGAAACTATGGCTACACCTTC. Translation gives CASSRGPGNYGYTF.

This chain links TRBV6-4 with TRBJ1-2; 9 bases line up with TRBD1. V lost 0 bases to trimming and J lost 5 bases; unmatched junction nucleotides: 16. Germline loops: CDR1 MRHNA, CDR2 SNTAGT. This CDR3 region has 19 residues. The CDR3 sequence is CASSDSKRFGDRASYGYTF. The DNA for the CDR3 is TGTGCCAGCAGTGACTCGAAAAGGTTCGGGGACAGGGCTTCATATGGCTACACCTTC.

The chain has TRBV30 and TRBJ1-1; a possible D gene is TRBD1 (5 bases). CDR1 and CDR2 (germline): GTSNPN, SVGIG (reference sequence). The CDR3 extends over 13 amino acids. V was trimmed by 7 bases and J by 2 bases, leaving 14 bases between them. Here the CDR3 DNA reads TGTGCCTCCACACCGACAGTAAACACTGAAGCTTTCTTT. Translating gives CASTPTVNTEAFF.

CDR3 sequence reads: CASSLATANEKLFF. In DNA form, the CDR3 reads TGTGCCAGCAGCTTAGCCACAGCCAATGAAAAACTGTTTTTT. The rearrangement links TRBV7-2 to TRBJ1-4; D ambiguous. The germline gives CDR1 SGHTA, CDR2 FQGNSA. Trimming took 0 bases from V and 5 from J, leaving 7 bases between them. CDR3 size: 14 residues.